The 5 T cell receptor beta chains given below trace back to one sample, sequenced in a study of glioma-infiltrating T cells after dendritic cell vaccination. Produced via immunoSEQ multiplex PCR; TCRdb's table is partial and in-frame only. The sample carries 75,000 to 100,000 clones, 79% recorded once. The sequenced sample was blood, obtained before dendritic cell vaccination. These receptors were taken from a human donor with glioblastoma.

The chain uses TRBV6-1 and TRBJ2-1, with TRBD2 matching over 9 bases. This CDR3 has 18 residues. Germline CDR1 is MNHNS and CDR2 is SASEGT. V lost 1 base, J lost 4 bases, and 11 bases stayed unmatched. The CDR3 DNA reads TGTGCCAGCAGTGAAGAGCTCACGGGAGCGGGAGGATACAATGAGCAGTTCTTC. Translating it yields CASSEELTGAGGYNEQFF.

The chain joins TRBV6-1 to TRBJ1-5, with TRBD1 matching over 12 bases. There are 16 residues in the CDR3. Germline CDR1 reads MNHNS; CDR2 reads SASEGT. Trimming cost V 4 bases and J 4 bases; bases outside gene matches: 5. The CDR3 nucleotides read TGTGCCAGCAGTGGGGGGACAGGGGGCTTTAATCAGCCCCAGCATTTT. Residues: CASSGGTGGFNQPQHF.

Comments on this clone: In the same sample, other DNA sequences code for this CDR3. This chain joins TRBV18 and TRBJ2-3, with a possible D match to TRBD1 (5 bases). Deletions cut 0 bases from V and 1 base from J, with 5 bases between. Germline CDR1 KGHSH, CDR2 LQKENI. This CDR3 is built from 14 residues. CDR3 nucleotide sequence: TGTGCCAGCTCACCACCAGGGGGCACAGATACGCAGTATTTT. It specifies CASSPPGGTDTQYF. Looking up the rest from reference TRBV18 and TRBJ2-3 gives the full variable domain: NAGVMQNPRHLVRRRGQEARLRCSPMKGHSHVYWYRQLPEEGLKFMVYLQKENIIDESGMPKERFSAEFPKEGPSILRIQQVVRGDSAAYFCASSPPGGTDTQYFGPGTRLTVL.

This clone was detected only a few times. The V and J genes are TRBV10-2 and TRBJ2-5; the D is unclear. The V gene's germline CDR1 is WSHSY and CDR2 SAAADI. This CDR3 contains 14 residues. The germline V and J ends were trimmed by 6 bases and 5 bases, with 16 bases remaining between them. The CDR3 reads CASREPRCAETQYF. CDR3 nucleotide sequence: TGCGCCAGCAGGGAGCCCAGGTGCGCGGAGACCCAGTACTTC.

The chain joins TRBV5-1 to TRBJ2-3; 9 nucleotides match TRBD2. V shed 5 bases, J shed 4 bases, and the junction held 5 bases outside the gene matches. The CDR3 contains 14 residues. Germline CDR1 is SGHRS and CDR2 is YFSETQ. Written as DNA, the CDR3 is TGCGCCAGCAGTAGCGGGGGCCAGCCAGATACGCAGTATTTT. Its protein product is CASSSGGQPDTQYF.